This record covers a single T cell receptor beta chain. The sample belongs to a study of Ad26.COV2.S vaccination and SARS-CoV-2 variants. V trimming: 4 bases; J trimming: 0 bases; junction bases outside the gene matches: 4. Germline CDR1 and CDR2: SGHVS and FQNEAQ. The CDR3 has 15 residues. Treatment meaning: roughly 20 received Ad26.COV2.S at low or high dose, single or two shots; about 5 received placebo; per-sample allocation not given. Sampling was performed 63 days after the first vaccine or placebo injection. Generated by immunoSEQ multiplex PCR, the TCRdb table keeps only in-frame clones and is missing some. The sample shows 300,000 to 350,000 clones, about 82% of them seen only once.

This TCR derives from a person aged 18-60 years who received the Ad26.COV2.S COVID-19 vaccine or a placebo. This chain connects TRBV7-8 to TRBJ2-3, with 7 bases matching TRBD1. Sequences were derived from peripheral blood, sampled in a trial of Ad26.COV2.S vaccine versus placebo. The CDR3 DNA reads TGTGCCAGCAGCTCGGGGACAGTGAGCACAGATACGCAGTATTTT. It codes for CASSSGTVSTDTQYF.